This T cell receptor beta chain came from a study of control samples from healthy donors and cancer patients. Germline V gives CDR1 SGHRS, CDR2 YFSETQ. V dropped 6 bases and J dropped 0 bases, with 11 bases sitting between them. This CDR3 has 14 amino acids. TCRdb's table, derived via immunoSEQ multiplex PCR, lists solely in-frame clones and lacks some. Among around 110,000 clones, about 93% were seen once, and the ten largest hold over 2.5%. Sequences were obtained from blood. The sequence was collected from a man aged 25-40 years in good health. The chain has TRBV5-1 and TRBJ2-3; tentative D call: TRBD2 (7 bases). CDR3 in amino acids: CASMGGPSTDTQYF. The CDR3 nucleotides read TGCGCCAGCATGGGGGGGCCAAGCACAGATACGCAGTATTTT. Full variable domain (outside the CDR3, taken from reference TRBV5-1 and TRBJ2-3): KAGVTQTPRYLIKTRGQQVTLSCSPISGHRSVSWYQQTPGQGLQFLFEYFSETQRNKGNFPGRFSGRQFSNSRSEMNVSTLELGDSALYLCASMGGPSTDTQYFGPGTRLTVL.